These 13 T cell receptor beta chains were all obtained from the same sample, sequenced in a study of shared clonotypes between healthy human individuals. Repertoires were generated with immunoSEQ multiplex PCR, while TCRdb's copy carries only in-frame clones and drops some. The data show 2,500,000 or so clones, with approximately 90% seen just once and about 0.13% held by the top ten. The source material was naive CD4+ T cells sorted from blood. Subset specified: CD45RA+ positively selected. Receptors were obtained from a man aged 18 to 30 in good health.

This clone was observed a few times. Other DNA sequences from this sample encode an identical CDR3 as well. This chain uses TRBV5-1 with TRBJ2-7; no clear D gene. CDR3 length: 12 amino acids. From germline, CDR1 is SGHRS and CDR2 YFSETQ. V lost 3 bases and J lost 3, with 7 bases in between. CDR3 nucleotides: TGCGCCAGCAGCTCGAACCTCTACGAGCAGTACTTC. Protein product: CASSSNLYEQYF.

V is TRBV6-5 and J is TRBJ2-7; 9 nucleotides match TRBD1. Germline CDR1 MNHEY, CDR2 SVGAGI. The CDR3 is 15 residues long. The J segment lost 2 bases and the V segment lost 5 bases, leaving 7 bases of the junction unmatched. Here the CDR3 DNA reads TGTGCCAGCAGTCCTCAGACAGGGGGTCCCTACGAGCAGTACTTC. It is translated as CASSPQTGGPYEQYF.

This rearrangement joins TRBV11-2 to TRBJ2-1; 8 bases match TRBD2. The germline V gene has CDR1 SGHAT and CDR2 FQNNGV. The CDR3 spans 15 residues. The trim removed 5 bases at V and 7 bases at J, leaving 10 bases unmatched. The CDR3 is CASSGGAGALNEQFF. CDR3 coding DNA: TGTGCCAGCAGCGGGGGAGCGGGGGCCCTTAATGAGCAGTTCTTC.

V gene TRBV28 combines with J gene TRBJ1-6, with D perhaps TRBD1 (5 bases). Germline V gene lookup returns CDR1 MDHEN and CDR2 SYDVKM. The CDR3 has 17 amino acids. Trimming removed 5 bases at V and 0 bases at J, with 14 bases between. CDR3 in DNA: TGTGCCAGCAGTACAACAGGTTCGAGCTCCTATAATTCACCCCTCCACTTT. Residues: CASSTTGSSSYNSPLHF. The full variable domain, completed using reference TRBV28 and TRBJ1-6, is DVKVTQSSRYLVKRTGEKVFLECVQDMDHENMFWYRQDPGLGLRLIYFSYDVKMKEKGDIPEGYSVSREKKERFSLILESASTNQTSMYLCASSTTGSSSYNSPLHFGNGTRLTVT.

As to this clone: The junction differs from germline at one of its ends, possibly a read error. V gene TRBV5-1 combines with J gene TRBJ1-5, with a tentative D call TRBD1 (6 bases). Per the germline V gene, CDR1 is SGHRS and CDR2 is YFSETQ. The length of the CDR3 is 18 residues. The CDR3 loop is CVSSLLGGPPRHDQPQHF. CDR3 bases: TGCGTCAGCAGCTTGCTAGGGGGGCCCCCGAGACACGATCAGCCCCAGCATTTT.

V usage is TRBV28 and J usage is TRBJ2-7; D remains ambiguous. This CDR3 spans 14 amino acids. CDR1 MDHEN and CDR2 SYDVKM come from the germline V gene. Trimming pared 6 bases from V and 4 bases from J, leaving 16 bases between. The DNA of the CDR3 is TGTGCCAGCAGCCCACGAGGCACGGGTTACGAGCAGTACTTC. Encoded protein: CASSPRGTGYEQYF. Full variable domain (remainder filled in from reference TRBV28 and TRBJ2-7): DVKVTQSSRYLVKRTGEKVFLECVQDMDHENMFWYRQDPGLGLRLIYFSYDVKMKEKGDIPEGYSVSREKKERFSLILESASTNQTSMYLCASSPRGTGYEQYFGPGTRLTVT.

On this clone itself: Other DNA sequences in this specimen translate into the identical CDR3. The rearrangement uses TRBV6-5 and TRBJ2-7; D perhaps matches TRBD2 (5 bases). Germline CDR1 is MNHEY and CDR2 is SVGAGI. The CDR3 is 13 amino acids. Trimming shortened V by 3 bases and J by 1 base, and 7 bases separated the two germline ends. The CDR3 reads CASSYRGSYEQYF. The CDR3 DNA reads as TGTGCCAGCAGTTATCGAGGGTCCTACGAGCAGTACTTC.

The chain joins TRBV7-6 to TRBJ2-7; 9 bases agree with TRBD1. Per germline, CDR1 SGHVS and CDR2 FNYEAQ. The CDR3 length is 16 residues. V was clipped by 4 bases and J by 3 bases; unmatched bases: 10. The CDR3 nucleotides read TGTGCCAGCAGCTGGGGGGGGACAGGGCTTAACTACGAGCAGTACTTC. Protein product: CASSWGGTGLNYEQYF.

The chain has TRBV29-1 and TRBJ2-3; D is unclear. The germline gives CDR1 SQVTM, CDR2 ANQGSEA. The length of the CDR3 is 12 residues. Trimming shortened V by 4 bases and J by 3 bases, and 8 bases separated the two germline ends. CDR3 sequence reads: CSVVKETDTQYF. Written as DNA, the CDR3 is TGCAGCGTTGTTAAGGAAACAGATACGCAGTATTTT.

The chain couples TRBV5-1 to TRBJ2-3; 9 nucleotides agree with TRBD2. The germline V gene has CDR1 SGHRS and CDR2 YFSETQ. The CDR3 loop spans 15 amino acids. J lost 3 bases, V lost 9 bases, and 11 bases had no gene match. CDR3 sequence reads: CANSGGLAGTDTQYF. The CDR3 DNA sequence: TGCGCCAACTCTGGAGGGCTAGCGGGAACAGATACGCAGTATTTT.

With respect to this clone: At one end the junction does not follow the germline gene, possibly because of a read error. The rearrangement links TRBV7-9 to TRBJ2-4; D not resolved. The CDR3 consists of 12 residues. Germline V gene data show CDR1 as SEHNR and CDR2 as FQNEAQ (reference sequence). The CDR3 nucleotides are TGTGCCAGCAGCTTAGAGACCCTGTCCTTGATCTTC. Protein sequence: CASSLETLSLIF.

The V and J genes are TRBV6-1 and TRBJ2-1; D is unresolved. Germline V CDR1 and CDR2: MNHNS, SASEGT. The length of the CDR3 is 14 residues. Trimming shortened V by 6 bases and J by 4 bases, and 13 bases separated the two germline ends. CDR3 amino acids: CASSLERLYNEQFF. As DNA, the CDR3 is TGTGCCAGCAGCCTTGAGAGGTTGTACAATGAGCAGTTCTTC.

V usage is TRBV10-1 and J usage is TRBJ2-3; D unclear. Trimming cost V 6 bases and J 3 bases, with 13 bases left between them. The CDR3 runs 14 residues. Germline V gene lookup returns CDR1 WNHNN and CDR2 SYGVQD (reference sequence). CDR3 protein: CASSPAKLTDTQYF. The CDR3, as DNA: TGCGCCAGCAGCCCAGCGAAGTTAACAGATACGCAGTATTTT.